These 2 T cell receptor beta chains were sequenced from one sample in a study of blood T cell repertoires in COVID-19. The data were produced by immunoSEQ multiplex PCR, yet TCRdb's version contains in-frame clones alone and is incomplete. In the table there are 210,000 or so clones, 80% to 85% of which are singletons. The sequenced material came from PBMCs or T cells enriched from blood (not recorded which). The receptors here all came from a woman between 45 and 60 years old with acute COVID-19.

Only one count was recorded for this clone. This rearrangement joins TRBV9 to TRBJ1-1, with 7 bases aligning to TRBD1. The junction had 3 bases not matched to a gene; V was cut back by 4 bases and J by 3 bases. The V gene's germline CDR1 is SGDLS and CDR2 YYNGEE. The CDR3 runs to 13 residues. The CDR3 is CASSITGDTEAFF. The CDR3 DNA reads as TGTGCCAGCAGCATTACAGGGGACACTGAAGCTTTCTTT.

The V and J genes are TRBV7-2 and TRBJ1-5, with D unresolved. The CDR3 extends over 13 amino acids. V lost 1 base, J lost 4 bases, and 5 bases lay in between. CDR1 and CDR2 (germline): SGHTA, FQGNSA. CDR3 nucleotide sequence: TGTGCCAGCAGCTTAGACAAAAATCAGCCCCAGCATTTT. This codes for CASSLDKNQPQHF.